What follows is one T cell receptor beta chain and its context. This table comes from immunoSEQ multiplex PCR, and its TCRdb copy is limited to in-frame clones, with some not included. The sample lists around 300,000 clones, 75% to 95% seen once, with roughly 1.1% in the top ten. V was clipped by 4 bases and J by 5 bases; unmatched bases: 9. The CDR3 runs 16 residues. CDR1 SGHVS and CDR2 FQNEAQ come from the germline V gene. The source of the sample is a study of blood T cell repertoires in COVID-19. Participants' reported clinical history set cohort assignment. The chain couples TRBV7-8 to TRBJ2-5; TRBD2 matches at 11 bases. The receptor comes from a woman in her 30s who had recovered from COVID-19. What was sequenced was PBMCs or T cells enriched from blood (not recorded which). CDR3 protein: CASSSISGRAWETQYF. The CDR3 DNA follows: TGTGCCAGCAGCTCTATTAGCGGGAGGGCCTGGGAGACCCAGTACTTC.